This T cell receptor (beta chain) was recovered during a study of T cells in Graves' hyperthyroidism and ophthalmopathy. Study-wide background: Blood from the periphery was taken at initial diagnosis, before any treatment.

The V segment lost 0 bases and the J segment 1 base; nucleotides outside the gene matches: 2. Germline V gives CDR1 KGHSH, CDR2 LQKENI. The CDR3 totals 15 residues. This clonotype was counted a few times. What it recognizes is unknown. There were TCR beta CDR3 regions amplified from RNA transcripts. First-round RT-PCR of the TCR CDR3 relied on the HTBI primer set. TCRdb independently ran MiXCR on the multiplex PCR reads; one entry per CDR3 protein. The table includes nearly 600,000 distinct CDR3 sequences, 11% to 15% detected once. Points from the study as a whole: Patients with ophthalmopathy were separated from those with stable hyperthyroidism by a 13 V-J model. Clonotypes that were expanded in thyroid above 0.001 mostly appeared in blood too.

The chain couples TRBV18 to TRBJ1-2; 7 positions match TRBD1. This receptor was identified in a woman in her late teens or twenties with Graves' ophthalmopathy. The sample taken for sequencing was blood. CDR3 coding DNA: TGTGCCAGCTCACCACCTACAGGGGTTAACTATGGCTACACCTTC. Its translation: CASSPPTGVNYGYTF.